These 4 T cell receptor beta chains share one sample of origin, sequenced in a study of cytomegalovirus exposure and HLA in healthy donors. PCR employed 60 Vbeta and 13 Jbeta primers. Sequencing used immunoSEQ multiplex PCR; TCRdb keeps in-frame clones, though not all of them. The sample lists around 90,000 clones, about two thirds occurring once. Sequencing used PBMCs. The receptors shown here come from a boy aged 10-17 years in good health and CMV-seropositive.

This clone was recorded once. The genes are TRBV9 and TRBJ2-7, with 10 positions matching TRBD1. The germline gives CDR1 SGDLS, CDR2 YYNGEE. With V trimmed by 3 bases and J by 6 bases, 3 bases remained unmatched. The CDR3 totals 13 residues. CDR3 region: CASSAGTGAEQYF. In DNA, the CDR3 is TGTGCCAGCAGCGCCGGGACAGGGGCCGAGCAGTACTTC. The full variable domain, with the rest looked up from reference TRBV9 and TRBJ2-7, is DSGVTQTPKHLITATGQRVTLRCSPRSGDLSVYWYQQSLDQGLQFLIQYYNGEERAKGNILERFSAQQFPDLHSELNLSSLELGDSALYFCASSAGTGAEQYFGPGTRLTVT.

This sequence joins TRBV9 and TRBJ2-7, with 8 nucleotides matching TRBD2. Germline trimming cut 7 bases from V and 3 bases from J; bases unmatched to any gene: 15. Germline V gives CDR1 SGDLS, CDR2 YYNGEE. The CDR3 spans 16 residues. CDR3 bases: TGTGCCAGCGCTAAGGGGGGAAGCGGGAGAGTCTACGAGCAGTACTTC. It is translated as CASAKGGSGRVYEQYF.

In nucleotides, the CDR3 is TGTGCCAGCAGTGAAATGAGGAGCGGCAATTCACCCCTCCACTTT. The encoded protein is CASSEMRSGNSPLHF. The V gene is TRBV6-1, the J gene TRBJ1-6; D not certain. Germline values: CDR1 MNHNS, CDR2 SASEGT. The CDR3 spans 15 residues. V lost 2 bases to trimming and J lost 7 bases, with 12 bases between them.

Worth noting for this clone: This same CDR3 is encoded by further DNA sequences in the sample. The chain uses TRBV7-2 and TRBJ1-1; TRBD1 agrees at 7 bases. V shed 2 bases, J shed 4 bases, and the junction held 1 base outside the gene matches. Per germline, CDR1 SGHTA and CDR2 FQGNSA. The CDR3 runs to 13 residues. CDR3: CASSLRQGTEAFF. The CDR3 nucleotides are TGTGCCAGCAGCTTACGACAGGGCACTGAAGCTTTCTTT.